The sequence of this T cell receptor beta chain was determined in a study of blood T cell repertoires in COVID-19. Whole-study context: The United States, Italy and Spain were the sources of the acute and convalescent COVID-19 samples. In each case, the material was cDNA or gDNA derived from T cells, B-cell-depleted T cells, or PBMCs.

Adults between roughly 18 and 100 years of age took part from fewer than 30 US areas. Exposed study participants had met a COVID-19 case within 2 weeks before entry. Trimming removed 0 bases at V and 0 bases at J, with 14 bases between. Germline CDR1 reads MNHEY; CDR2 reads SMNVEV (reference sequence). The CDR3 has 17 amino acids. Sequencing was performed with immunoSEQ multiplex PCR; in TCRdb, only in-frame clones are kept and a portion is missing. The table has 220,000 or so clones, about 87% seen once. This clone was detected only once. The J gene is TRBJ1-2, the V gene TRBV27; maybe TRBD1 (5 bases). Sequencing input: PBMCs or T cells enriched from blood (not recorded which). The source of this sequence is a man in his forties or fifties who had been exposed to COVID-19. The CDR3 region has the DNA TGTGCCAGCAGTTTATCCCTAGGAACAGGAGCTAACTATGGCTACACCTTC. Translation: CASSLSLGTGANYGYTF.